Presented here are 15 T cell receptor beta chains from one specimen sequenced in a study of shared clonotypes between healthy human individuals. Clones were read by immunoSEQ multiplex PCR, and TCRdb kept only the in-frame ones, dropping some. The sample carries a few million clones, 85% to 95% recorded once. The material sequenced was naive CD4+ T cells sorted from blood. Subset: CD45RA+ positively selected. These receptors were obtained from a man aged 18 to 35 in good health.

This chain joins TRBV4-1 and TRBJ1-3; TRBD1 agrees at 8 bases. Germline CDR1 is MGHRA and CDR2 is YSYEKL. The CDR3 loop spans 15 amino acids. The trim removed 4 bases at V and 3 bases at J, leaving 5 bases unmatched. CDR3 residues: CASSLSGGFGNTIYF. CDR3 nucleotides: TGCGCCAGCAGCCTGTCAGGGGGCTTTGGAAACACCATATATTTT.

This chain links TRBV6-5 with TRBJ1-2, with no clear D. The V and J ends lost 10 bases and 0 bases respectively, with 12 bases between them. This CDR3 has 13 amino acids. CDR1 and CDR2 (germline): MNHEY, SVGAGI. The CDR3 reads CAIRLGTNYGYTF. The CDR3 coding sequence is TGTGCCATCCGACTCGGGACTAACTATGGCTACACCTTC.

The chain carries TRBV6-5 and TRBJ1-1; D ambiguous. The V end was cut by 7 bases, the J end by 0 bases, with 9 bases between. CDR1 MNHEY and CDR2 SVGAGI come from the germline V gene. The length of the CDR3 is 13 residues. In nucleotides, the CDR3 is TGTGCCAGCACCAAAACTATGAACACTGAAGCTTTCTTT. It yields the protein CASTKTMNTEAFF.

This clone has just one count. The chain couples TRBV7-9 to TRBJ2-6; the D is unclear. The germline V gene encodes CDR1 SEHNR and CDR2 FQNEAQ (reference sequence). V was trimmed by 1 base and J by 2 bases, leaving 9 bases between them. This CDR3 contains 16 residues. In DNA, the CDR3 is TGTGCCAGCAGCTTAGTTCGGGCTGCTGGGGCCAACGTCCTGACTTTC. This codes for CASSLVRAAGANVLTF.

Comment on this clone: This sample includes further DNA sequences coding for the same CDR3. This rearrangement joins TRBV18 to TRBJ2-5; D ambiguous. Germline loops: CDR1 KGHSH, CDR2 LQKENI. Trimming cost V 3 bases and J 5 bases, with 10 bases left between them. The CDR3 has 13 residues. The CDR3 sequence is CASSPTVAETQYF. The CDR3 region has the DNA TGTGCCAGCTCACCGACGGTAGCTGAGACCCAGTACTTC.

This chain connects TRBV15 to TRBJ2-3; unclear D gene. The CDR3 consists of 14 residues. Germline-derived CDR1 and CDR2 are LNHNV and YYDKDF (reference sequence). Trimming cost V 3 bases and J 5 bases, with 12 bases left between them. The DNA for the CDR3 is TGTGCCACCAGCAGCCCTCCGGGTCGAGATACGCAGTATTTT. Protein: CATSSPPGRDTQYF.

The rearrangement joins TRBV5-1 to TRBJ1-2; D call uncertain. The CDR3 covers 12 residues. The germline V and J ends were trimmed by 4 bases and 7 bases, with 11 bases remaining between them. The germline gives CDR1 SGHRS, CDR2 YFSETQ. As DNA, the CDR3 is TGCGCCAGCAGCCCGCCGGGGTCTGGCTACACCTTC. This gives the protein CASSPPGSGYTF.

V gene TRBV21-1 combines with J gene TRBJ2-7; TRBD2 is the table's D call and was not checked against the DNA. TRBV21-1 is assigned pseudogene status. The CDR3 is 15 residues long. CDR3 bases: TGTGCCAGCAGCAAAGTACTAGCGGGCCCCTACGAGCAGTACTTC. Its protein is CASSKVLAGPYEQYF.

The V gene is TRBV7-2, the J gene TRBJ1-1; TRBD1 matches 10 bases. J was trimmed by 12 bases and V by 6 bases; bases with no gene match: 10. The germline V gene has CDR1 SGHTA and CDR2 FQGNSA. CDR3 length: 13 amino acids. Here the CDR3 reads CASSPDRGELTFF. CDR3 sequence (DNA): TGTGCCAGCAGTCCGGACAGGGGGGAATTGACTTTCTTT.

On this clone: Other nucleotide sequences from this sample produce the same CDR3. The genes are TRBV18 and TRBJ1-4, with TRBD1 matching over 9 bases. Germline values: CDR1 KGHSH, CDR2 LQKENI. V shed 3 bases, J shed 8 bases, and the junction held 4 bases outside the gene matches. The CDR3 runs to 14 residues. The CDR3 region is CASSPDRGGEKLFF. The CDR3 coding sequence is TGTGCCAGCTCACCGGACAGGGGTGGAGAAAAACTGTTTTTT.

This chain connects TRBV5-1 to TRBJ2-5, with 11 bases that match TRBD2. Trimming at V came to 5 bases and at J to 5 bases, leaving 11 bases not matched to a gene. Germline V gene lookup returns CDR1 SGHRS and CDR2 YFSETQ. This CDR3 has 16 amino acids. The CDR3 is CASSPLGTSGMETQYF. Here the CDR3 DNA reads TGCGCCAGCAGTCCGTTAGGGACTAGCGGCATGGAGACCCAGTACTTC.

V is TRBV30 and J is TRBJ1-6; possibly TRBD1 for D (5 bases). The V end lost 5 bases, the J end lost 0 bases, and 14 bases lay between the germline ends. In germline, CDR1 is GTSNPN, CDR2 SVGIG (reference sequence). The CDR3 sequence is 16 residues long. The CDR3 reads CAWGGPRSSYNSPLHF. In nucleotides, the CDR3 is TGTGCCTGGGGGGGACCTAGAAGCTCCTATAATTCACCCCTCCACTTT.

The rearrangement joins TRBV7-4 to TRBJ1-5; 9 bases agree with TRBD1. The J segment lost 2 bases and the V segment lost 5 bases, leaving 10 bases of the junction unmatched. Germline CDR1 reads SGHVT; CDR2 reads SQSDAQ. The CDR3 is 17 residues long. The CDR3 here is CASSPPGQGPGNQPQHF. The CDR3 bases are TGTGCCAGCAGCCCCCCTGGACAGGGGCCAGGCAATCAGCCCCAGCATTTT.

V gene TRBV7-3 combines with J gene TRBJ2-2; D remains unclear. Germline V CDR1 and CDR2: SGHTA, FQGTGA. V was shortened by 1 base and J by 6 bases, with 3 bases between the two germline ends. This CDR3 is built from 12 residues. CDR3 in DNA: TGTGCCAGCAGCTTAAATTCCGGGGAGCTGTTTTTT. Its protein product is CASSLNSGELFF. Complete variable domain (other parts from reference TRBV7-3 and TRBJ2-2): GAGVSQTPSNKVTEKGKYVELRCDPISGHTALYWYRQSLGQGPEFLIYFQGTGAADDSGLPNDRFFAVRPEGSVSTLKIQRTERGDSAVYLCASSLNSGELFFGEGSRLTVL.

A note on this clone: Other DNA sequences in this sample translate to the same CDR3. The chain couples TRBV7-3 to TRBJ2-7; D call uncertain. V lost 1 base and J 3 bases, leaving 7 bases between the germline ends. Germline V gene data show CDR1 as SGHTA and CDR2 as FQGTGA. This CDR3 region has 13 residues. CDR3 sequence reads: CASSLSSGYEQYF. CDR3 coding DNA: TGTGCCAGCAGCTTAAGTTCGGGCTACGAGCAGTACTTC.